The T cell receptor (beta chain) described here comes from a study of spatial heterogeneity in lung cancer. This sample's time point: sample taken at primary tumor resection. Tumor, nontumor lung or frozen PBMC supplied whole RNA that was sequenced unsorted. The table lists this clonotype with many counts. TCRdb fed the 5' RACE reads into MiXCR, producing one record per CDR3 protein. The sample shows about 36,000 distinct CDR3 sequences, roughly 5.6% of them seen only once. The J segment lost 3 bases and the V segment lost 3 bases, leaving 4 bases of the junction unmatched. Germline loops: CDR1 MDHEN, CDR2 SYDVKM. The CDR3 extends over 15 amino acids.

The source was PBMCs, collected at surgery. The rearrangement joins TRBV28 to TRBJ1-3, with TRBD1 matching 8 bases. This receptor was obtained from a female donor with early-stage non-small cell lung cancer. CDR3 loop: CASSFIDRGGNTIYF. Written as DNA, the CDR3 is TGTGCCAGCAGTTTCATCGACAGGGGTGGAAACACCATATATTTT.